This passage covers 10 T cell receptor beta chains from one sample sequenced in a study of CD8 T cell repertoires and HIV-1 epitope variants. Their antigens are not known. The repertoire was sequenced with immunoSEQ multiplex PCR; TCRdb's copy has only in-frame clones and lacks some. The sample shows under 7,500 clones, roughly 70% of them seen only once. The specimen was cultured CD8+ T cells derived from PBMCs. The receptor set was obtained from a male donor with HIV.

The V call is TRBV5-6, the J call TRBJ2-2; no definite D call. Looked up from germline, CDR1 is SGHDT and CDR2 is YYEEEE. V lost 0 bases and J lost 6, with 3 bases in between. This CDR3 region has 12 residues. CDR3 region: CASSLAAGELFF. In nucleotides, the CDR3 is TGTGCCAGCAGCTTGGCAGCCGGGGAGCTGTTTTTT.

This clone was found a few times. The V gene is TRBV11-3, the J gene TRBJ2-2; D is unresolved. This CDR3 region has 13 residues. The V end lost 0 bases, the J end lost 12 bases, and 11 bases lay between the germline ends. CDR1 SGHNT and CDR2 YENEEA come from the germline V gene. This CDR3 reads CASSLESSSKLFF. As DNA, the CDR3 is TGTGCCAGCAGCTTAGAATCAAGTTCCAAGCTGTTTTTT.

V is TRBV7-2 and J is TRBJ1-3, with a possible D match to TRBD1 (5 bases). The CDR3 extends over 15 amino acids. Germline V gives CDR1 SGHTA, CDR2 FQGNSA. The V end was cut by 5 bases, the J end by 0 bases, with 11 bases between. The CDR3 DNA sequence: TGTGCCAGCAGCCCCCAAGACAGCTCTGGAAACACCATATATTTT. Translation gives CASSPQDSSGNTIYF.

The chain is built from TRBV28 and TRBJ2-2; 7 positions match TRBD2. This CDR3 spans 14 amino acids. Trimming cost V 10 bases and J 7 bases; bases outside gene matches: 12. Looked up from germline, CDR1 is MDHEN and CDR2 is SYDVKM. CDR3 bases: TGTGCCACCCGCCGGGAGGCCGGTGGCGGGGAGCTGTTTTTT. Translating it yields CATRREAGGGELFF.

The chain has TRBV5-6 and TRBJ1-2; 7 bases align to TRBD1. Germline CDR1 SGHDT, CDR2 YYEEEE. V lost 4 bases, J lost 5 bases, and 5 bases stayed unmatched. CDR3 length: 13 amino acids. In DNA, the CDR3 is TGTGCCAGCAGCCCCACAGGGGAGTATGGCTACACCTTC. It codes for CASSPTGEYGYTF. The full variable domain, with the rest looked up from reference TRBV5-6 and TRBJ1-2, is DAGVTQSPTHLIKTRGQQVTLRCSPKSGHDTVSWYQQALGQGPQFIFQYYEEEERQRGNFPDRFSGHQFPNYSSELNVNALLLGDSALYLCASSPTGEYGYTFGSGTRLTVV.

The rearrangement uses TRBV28 and TRBJ1-4; D might be TRBD1 (6 bases). This CDR3 region has 13 residues. Trimming took 6 bases from V and 8 from J, leaving 13 bases between them. Germline values: CDR1 MDHEN, CDR2 SYDVKM. CDR3 coding DNA: TGTGCCAGCAGCCCTTCCGGGGGCGAAAAACTGTTTTTT. It encodes CASSPSGGEKLFF.

V and J are TRBV28 and TRBJ1-1, with D unresolved. Deletions cut 4 bases from V and 4 bases from J, with 4 bases between. Germline assignment: CDR1 MDHEN and CDR2 SYDVKM. The CDR3 is 11 amino acids. The CDR3 DNA reads as TGTGCCAGCAGTTGGGGCACTGAAGCTTTCTTT. Translation: CASSWGTEAFF.

In this sample, this clone is medium-sized. The chain couples TRBV4-1 to TRBJ2-7; 8 bases map to TRBD2. The junction had 1 base not matched to a gene; V was cut back by 1 base and J by 5 bases. The CDR3 contains 13 residues. Per the germline V gene, CDR1 is MGHRA and CDR2 is YSYEKL. CDR3 region: CASSQGTSNEQYF. CDR3 bases: TGCGCCAGCAGCCAAGGGACTAGCAACGAGCAGTACTTC.

Here the CDR3 reads CASSAGTIEQYF. CDR3 in DNA: TGTGCCAGCAGTGCGGGGACTATCGAGCAGTACTTC. V gene TRBV6-5 combines with J gene TRBJ2-7; 7 bases are a match to TRBD2. Germline V lookup: CDR1 MNHEY, CDR2 SVGAGI. Unmatched junction bases numbered 4, after V lost 5 bases and J lost 6 bases. The CDR3 sequence is 12 residues long.

The rearrangement uses TRBV7-9 and TRBJ1-2; perhaps TRBD1 as D (6 bases). V was pared by 4 bases and J by 5 bases, with 17 bases between. This CDR3 region has 15 residues. Germline CDR1 SEHNR, CDR2 FQNEAQ (reference sequence). DNA of the CDR3: TGTGCCAGCAGCTCAAACAGGGAGATGAAGTATGGCTACACCTTC. This sequence encodes CASSSNREMKYGYTF.